This T cell receptor beta chain was identified during a study of cytomegalovirus exposure and HLA in healthy donors. Study findings and constraints: CMV serostatus stood as the only immune exposure information on hand.

Primers: 60 Vbeta forward and 13 Jbeta reverse. Using immunoSEQ multiplex PCR, the repertoire was profiled, and TCRdb retains in-frame clones only, with some absent. Among about 78,000 clones, approximately 80% were seen once, and the ten largest hold around a quarter. The study sampled nominally healthy donors, though unrecorded immune exposures were likely. With respect to this clone: No antigen is known for it.

Deletions cut 1 base from V and 1 base from J, with 13 bases between. The CDR3 has 16 amino acids. Germline V gene sequence: CDR1 SGHVS, CDR2 FNYEAQ. V is TRBV7-6 and J is TRBJ2-5, with D maybe TRBD2 (5 bases). This TCR was recovered from a woman aged 50 to 65 in good health and CMV-seropositive. Sequencing was done on a sample of PBMCs. CDR3 in amino acids: CASSLGRKRCQETQYF. The CDR3, as DNA: TGTGCCAGCAGCTTAGGTAGAAAGCGGTGCCAAGAGACCCAGTACTTC.